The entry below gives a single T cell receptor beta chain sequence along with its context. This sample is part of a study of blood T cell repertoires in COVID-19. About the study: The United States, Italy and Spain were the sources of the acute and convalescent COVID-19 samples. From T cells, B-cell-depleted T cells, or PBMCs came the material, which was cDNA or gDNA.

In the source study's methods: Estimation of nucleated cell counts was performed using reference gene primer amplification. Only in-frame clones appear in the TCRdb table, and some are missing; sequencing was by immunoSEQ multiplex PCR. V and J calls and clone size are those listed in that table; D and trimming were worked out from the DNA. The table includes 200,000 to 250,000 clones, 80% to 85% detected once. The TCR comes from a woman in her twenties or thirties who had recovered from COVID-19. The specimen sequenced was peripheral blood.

For the CDR3, the DNA is TGTGCCAGCAGTTACGGCGGCGGGGAAAAACTGTTTTTT. This encodes CASSYGGGEKLFF. The chain joins TRBV6-6 to TRBJ1-4; the D is unclear. In germline, CDR1 is MNHNY, CDR2 SVGAGI (reference sequence). V was pared by 2 bases and J by 8 bases, with 9 bases between. The CDR3 has 13 amino acids.